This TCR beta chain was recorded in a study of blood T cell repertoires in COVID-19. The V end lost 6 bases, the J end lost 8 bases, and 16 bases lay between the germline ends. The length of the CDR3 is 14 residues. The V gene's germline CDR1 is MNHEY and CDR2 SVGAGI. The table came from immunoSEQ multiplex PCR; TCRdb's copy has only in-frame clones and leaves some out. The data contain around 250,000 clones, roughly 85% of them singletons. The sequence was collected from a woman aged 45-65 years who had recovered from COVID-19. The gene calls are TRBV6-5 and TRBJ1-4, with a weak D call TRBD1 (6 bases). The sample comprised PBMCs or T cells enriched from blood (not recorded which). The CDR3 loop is CASSPNREGEKLFF. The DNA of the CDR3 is TGTGCCAGCAGCCCAAACAGGGAGGGCGAAAAACTGTTTTTT.